The 4 T cell receptor beta chains reported below all come from one sample, sequenced in a study of identical twins. TCRdb itself ran the 5' RACE reads through MiXCR, one entry per CDR3 protein. The sample records some 500,000 distinct CDR3 sequences, just under 10% being singletons. The same sample was also studied in work on yellow fever vaccine responses in identical twins.

The sample was PBMCs. The origin of the receptors is a woman aged 18-29 years in good health.

The chain uses TRBV6-2 or TRBV6-3 and TRBJ1-5; D gene unclear. V lost 2 bases and J lost 4, with 15 bases in between. The CDR3 consists of 16 residues. Looked up from germline, CDR1 is MNHEY and CDR2 is SVGEGT. CDR3 nucleotide sequence: TGTGCCAGCAGTTACGCGGGTCATCGAGGTAATCAGCCCCAGCATTTT. It yields the protein CASSYAGHRGNQPQHF.

This clonotype was detected a few times. V and J are TRBV10-3 and TRBJ2-7, with 7 bases lining up with TRBD1. The germline CDR1 and CDR2 sequences are ENHRY and SYGVKD. V trimming: 3 bases; J trimming: 7 bases; junction bases outside the gene matches: 9. This CDR3 contains 14 residues. CDR3 coding DNA: TGTGCCATCAGTGAAAGGGACAGTTCCTTGGAGCAGTACTTC. It specifies CAISERDSSLEQYF.

This clonotype appeared many times. The V gene is TRBV12-3 or TRBV12-4, the J gene TRBJ2-4; D perhaps matches TRBD2 (5 bases). The V gene lost 1 base and the J gene lost 7 bases, with 14 bases spanning the gap. This CDR3 region has 15 residues. CDR3 region: CASSLDGDVGNIQYF. In nucleotides, the CDR3 is TGTGCCAGCAGTTTAGACGGGGATGTAGGGAACATTCAGTACTTC.

This clonotype was found a few times. J is TRBJ2-1 and V is TRBV7-2, with 12 positions matching TRBD2. The CDR3 runs to 18 residues. CDR1 is SGHTA and CDR2 is FQGNSA in the germline V gene. V was clipped by 0 bases and J by 3 bases; unmatched bases: 6. The CDR3 DNA is TGTGCCAGCAGCTTAGCAGGCCTAGCGGGAGGGAGCTACAATGAGCAGTTCTTC. Encoded protein: CASSLAGLAGGSYNEQFF.